This T cell receptor (beta chain) appears in the sequencing data of a study of T cells in Graves' hyperthyroidism and ophthalmopathy. Study-level findings and limits: Progression to ophthalmopathy was predicted a median of 6.5 months early. Most expanded thyroid clonotypes above 0.001 recurred in blood.

Using RNA transcripts as the source, TCR beta CDR3 regions were amplified. HTBI primers were used for first-round RT-PCR of the TCR CDR3. TCRdb passed the multiplex PCR reads through MiXCR, listing each CDR3 protein once. In the table there are about 700,000 distinct CDR3 sequences, roughly 15% of which are singletons. Germline CDR1 and CDR2: DFQATT and SNEGSKA (reference sequence). The CDR3 length is 14 residues. V lost 6 bases to trimming and J lost 7 bases, with 19 bases between them. This clonotype was seen repeatedly, ten times or more. Its target is unknown. The specimen sequenced was blood. The V gene is TRBV20-1, the J gene TRBJ1-5; D remains ambiguous. The source is a woman between 18 and 29 years old with Graves' hyperthyroidism. The CDR3 region has the DNA TGCAGTGCGAACCCCTTCTATTCCAAACAGCCCCAGCATTTT. Its translation is CSANPFYSKQPQHF.